This record covers a single TCR beta chain. Its target is not known. This sample stems from a study of T cell responses to AZD1222 COVID-19 vaccine. TCRdb's table, derived via immunoSEQ multiplex PCR, lists solely in-frame clones and lacks some. The data hold roughly 140,000 clones, with about 91% observed a single time. Study findings and constraints: Close to half of spike-specific TCRs reportedly recognize unmutated variant regions. Mostly white British, mostly female donors; authors suggested clonal diversity may be underestimated. CD4 TCRs associated with vaccination spanned spike, dominating at 160-218 and 743-854. Repertoire sampling happened only post peak T cell response.

The CDR3 consists of 15 residues. V was trimmed by 8 bases and J by 8 bases, leaving 21 bases between them. Germline V lookup: CDR1 LGHNA, CDR2 YSLEER. Sequences were derived from peripheral blood, sampled on day 0 of AZD1222 vaccination. The receptor was derived from an adult in good health. The chain is built from TRBV4-3 and TRBJ2-2; TRBD1 is a possible D gene (6 bases). CDR3 sequence (DNA): TGCGCCAGCGGTCTATCAGGGGTCGGGATGGGGGAGCTGTTTTTT. Amino acid sequence: CASGLSGVGMGELFF.